This T cell receptor (beta chain) was sequenced for a study of shared clonotypes between healthy human individuals. Whole-study context: Researchers assigned three CD4 naive, three CD4 memory, two CD8 naive and one CD8 memory plate to each donor.

This CDR3 is 13 amino acids long. The V and J ends lost 6 bases and 3 bases, in that order; junction bases with no gene match: 5. Germline CDR1 MNHEY, CDR2 SVGAGI. Broader study findings: When compared with the clonotypes that were shared by all four sorted-subset donors, the non-shared clonotypes turned out to have lower generation probabilities. Having only a few donors restricted how much genetic and exposure-history diversity was captured.

As concerns this clone: What it recognizes is unknown.

The authors divided CD4+ cells into CD45RA+ naive and CD45RA-negative memory subsets. Method: immunoSEQ multiplex PCR; TCRdb's copy keeps in-frame clones and lacks some. The sample consists of around 2.3 million clones, about 94% of them appearing once. The TCR comes from a man between 18 and 29 years old in good health. The chain has TRBV6-5 and TRBJ2-7, with 7 positions matching TRBD1. Sample: naive CD4+ T cells sorted from blood. Subset reported: CD45RA+ positively selected. The CDR3 protein is CASSRDSYYEQYF. The DNA of the CDR3 is TGTGCCAGCAGCCGGGACAGCTACTACGAGCAGTACTTC.